Listed here are 29 T cell receptor beta chains from one sample, sequenced in a study of blood T cell repertoires in COVID-19. The data were produced by immunoSEQ multiplex PCR, yet TCRdb's version contains in-frame clones alone and is incomplete. The profile shows roughly 180,000 clones, more than 70% of them singletons. The sample comprised PBMCs or T cells enriched from blood (not recorded which). Receptors were obtained from a man aged 60 to 75 who had recovered from COVID-19.

The V call is TRBV3-1 (or the pseudogene TRBV3-2), the J call TRBJ2-4, with 7 nucleotides matching TRBD1. V shed 3 bases and J 0 bases; nucleotides not matched to a gene: 5. Germline V gene lookup returns CDR1 LGHDT and CDR2 YNNKEL (reference sequence). This CDR3 is built from 16 residues. The CDR3 bases are TGTGCCAGCAGCCACCGACAGGGTCTAGCCAAAAACATTCAGTACTTC. Translating gives CASSHRQGLAKNIQYF.

CDR3 in amino acids: CASSLHRQGANTEAFF. In DNA, the CDR3 is TGTGCCAGCAGTTTACATCGACAGGGAGCGAACACTGAAGCTTTCTTT. The chain has TRBV27 and TRBJ1-1; 7 nucleotides line up with TRBD1. The CDR3 is made up of 16 amino acids. V was clipped by 2 bases and J by 1 base; unmatched bases: 7. The germline V gene encodes CDR1 MNHEY and CDR2 SMNVEV (reference sequence).

This chain uses TRBV19 with TRBJ2-2; 10 nucleotides match TRBD2. CDR1 LNHDA and CDR2 SQIVND come from the germline V gene (reference sequence). The CDR3 sequence is 16 residues long. Trimming cost V 7 bases and J 5 bases; bases outside gene matches: 10. The CDR3 DNA reads as TGTGCCAGTAATCCTAGCGGGGGCCCCGCTACCGGGGAGCTGTTTTTT. Protein: CASNPSGGPATGELFF.

Details on this clone: The same CDR3 also results from other DNA sequences found in this sample. V gene TRBV2 combines with J gene TRBJ1-5, with a tentative D call TRBD1 (5 bases). The CDR3 spans 13 residues. Germline V lookup: CDR1 SNHLY, CDR2 FYNNEI. V was pared by 6 bases and J by 6 bases, with 12 bases between. The CDR3 bases are TGTGCCAGCAGCCAGGGAATTGGTCAGCCCCAGCATTTT. Its translation is CASSQGIGQPQHF.

V is TRBV2 and J is TRBJ1-6, with a tentative D call TRBD1 (5 bases). Trimming cost V 7 bases and J 6 bases, with 13 bases left between them. Germline V gene sequence: CDR1 SNHLY, CDR2 FYNNEI. The CDR3 totals 14 residues. CDR3 nucleotides: TGTGCCAGCACCTTGACAGATAGTAATTCACCCCTCCACTTT. Translation gives CASTLTDSNSPLHF.

The chain combines TRBV5-1 with TRBJ2-2, with TRBD1 matching 10 bases. Trimming took 3 bases from V and 7 from J; bases not matched to a gene: 6. There are 15 residues in the CDR3. Germline V gene sequence: CDR1 SGHRS, CDR2 YFSETQ. For the CDR3, the DNA is TGCGCCAGCAGCTCCGGGACAGGGGTCATCGGGGAGCTGTTTTTT. It translates to CASSSGTGVIGELFF.

The rearrangement joins TRBV19 to TRBJ2-7; D is ambiguous. V shed 4 bases and J shed 9 bases, with 13 bases lying between them. CDR3 length: 12 amino acids. The germline gives CDR1 LNHDA, CDR2 SQIVND (reference sequence). This chain's CDR3 is CASSTRLPGQYF. The CDR3 coding sequence is TGTGCCAGTAGTACCAGACTCCCGGGGCAGTACTTC.

CDR3 DNA: TGTGCCAGCAGGTTAGAGGGGGATATCTACGAGCAGTACTTC. It translates to CASRLEGDIYEQYF. The chain is built from TRBV6-5 and TRBJ2-7; maybe TRBD1 (6 bases). Germline CDR1 MNHEY, CDR2 SVGAGI. The CDR3 contains 14 residues. The V end was cut by 6 bases, the J end by 3 bases, with 15 bases between.

The chain links TRBV6-1 to TRBJ1-2; D uncertain. In germline, CDR1 is MNHNS, CDR2 SASEGT. Trimming removed 3 bases from V and 6 bases from J, with 5 bases in between. The length of the CDR3 is 11 residues. The CDR3 here is CASSEPDGYTF. In DNA, the CDR3 is TGTGCCAGCAGTGAGCCAGATGGCTACACCTTC.

The chain links TRBV28 to TRBJ1-4, with a tentative D call TRBD1 (6 bases). V was trimmed by 6 bases and J by 1 base, leaving 9 bases between them. The CDR3 extends over 14 amino acids. CDR1 is MDHEN and CDR2 is SYDVKM in the germline V gene. The CDR3 DNA follows: TGTGCCAGCAGCAGGGGCGGAACTAATGAAAAACTGTTTTTT. Translating it yields CASSRGGTNEKLFF.

The rearrangement joins TRBV19 to TRBJ1-5, with 9 bases that match TRBD1. Germline-derived CDR1 and CDR2 are LNHDA and SQIVND (reference sequence). V was clipped by 0 bases and J by 7 bases; unmatched bases: 10. This CDR3 is 17 amino acids long. CDR3 amino acids: CASSIDGTGSGYQPQHF. The CDR3 coding sequence is TGTGCCAGTAGTATAGATGGGACAGGGTCGGGTTACCAGCCCCAGCATTTT.

The rearrangement joins TRBV5-1 to TRBJ2-2; D might be TRBD1 (5 bases). The germline gives CDR1 SGHRS, CDR2 YFSETQ. The CDR3 totals 15 residues. V lost 4 bases to trimming and J lost 4 bases, with 14 bases between them. The CDR3 is CASSLQGTVTGELFF. The CDR3 bases are TGCGCCAGCAGCCTTCAGGGTACGGTCACCGGGGAGCTGTTTTTT.

This clone was counted between two and nine times. CDR3 in DNA: TGTGCCAGCAGTAAGGGACTAGCGGGGTTCGTGGAGACCCAGTACTTC. Encoded protein: CASSKGLAGFVETQYF. The chain joins TRBV27 to TRBJ2-5; 13 nucleotides align to TRBD2. This CDR3 has 16 residues. Germline V gene sequence: CDR1 MNHEY, CDR2 SMNVEV (reference sequence). V shed 5 bases, J shed 5 bases, and the junction held 8 bases outside the gene matches.

This chain joins TRBV9 and TRBJ2-7; 9 positions match TRBD1. Germline CDR1 and CDR2: SGDLS and YYNGEE. The CDR3 consists of 16 residues. Trimming removed 0 bases from V and 7 bases from J; junction bases left unmatched: 11. CDR3 protein: CASSVGAGTGTGEQYF. In DNA, the CDR3 is TGTGCCAGCAGCGTAGGTGCCGGGACAGGGACGGGAGAGCAGTACTTC. The complete variable domain, with remaining parts taken from reference TRBV9 and TRBJ2-7, reads DSGVTQTPKHLITATGQRVTLRCSPRSGDLSVYWYQQSLDQGLQFLIQYYNGEERAKGNILERFSAQQFPDLHSELNLSSLELGDSALYFCASSVGAGTGTGEQYFGPGTRLTVT.

The V call is TRBV7-2, the J call TRBJ2-3; the match to TRBD2 covers 9 bases. The CDR3 runs 14 residues. Germline lookup yields CDR1 SGHTA and CDR2 FQGNSA. The V gene end was trimmed by 6 bases and the J gene end by 6 bases; junction bases not matched to a gene: 7. The CDR3 DNA reads as TGTGCCAGCAGTCTAGCGGGGCTTCGGGATACGCAGTATTTT. This translates into CASSLAGLRDTQYF.

The chain combines TRBV13 with TRBJ2-4, with 7 bases lining up with TRBD1. V shed 5 bases, J shed 2 bases, and the junction held 6 bases outside the gene matches. This CDR3 region has 15 residues. In germline, CDR1 is PRHDT, CDR2 FYEKMQ (reference sequence). CDR3 DNA sequence: TGTGCCAGCAGCGATCGGGACAGCTCCAAAAACATTCAGTACTTC. It codes for CASSDRDSSKNIQYF.

This clone showed up just a few times. This CDR3 reads CASSNRPGQAYEQYF. CDR3 nucleotide sequence: TGTGCCAGCAGCAACCGACCCGGACAGGCTTACGAGCAGTACTTC. The chain carries TRBV6-5 and TRBJ2-7, with 7 bases matching TRBD1. V shed 6 bases and J 4 bases; nucleotides not matched to a gene: 12. Germline-derived CDR1 and CDR2 are MNHEY and SVGAGI. This CDR3 region has 15 residues.

The genes are TRBV27 and TRBJ2-1, with TRBD1 matching 12 bases. The CDR3 length is 15 residues. Trimming at V came to 10 bases and at J to 6 bases, leaving 10 bases not matched to a gene. Germline loops: CDR1 MNHEY, CDR2 SMNVEV (reference sequence). CDR3 sequence: CATRPGQGAFNEQFF. DNA for the CDR3: TGTGCCACCCGCCCGGGACAGGGGGCTTTCAATGAGCAGTTCTTC.

This clone was observed a single time. The rearrangement uses TRBV28 and TRBJ2-1, with D tentatively TRBD2 (7 bases). Trimming took off 5 bases at V and 3 bases at J, with 17 bases between the two ends. Germline loops: CDR1 MDHEN, CDR2 SYDVKM. The CDR3 runs 16 residues. CDR3: CASSGGGGSFYNEQFF. In DNA form, the CDR3 reads TGTGCCAGCAGTGGGGGGGGCGGGAGCTTCTACAATGAGCAGTTCTTC.

V and J are TRBV14 and TRBJ1-2; D remains unclear. The germline CDR1 and CDR2 sequences are SGHDN and FVKESK. This CDR3 has 18 residues. V was trimmed by 3 bases and J by 2 bases, leaving 22 bases between them. CDR3 loop: CASSHIRRVGGLNYGYTF. The CDR3 region has the DNA TGTGCCAGCAGCCATATTAGGAGGGTAGGAGGATTAAACTATGGCTACACCTTC.

V and J are TRBV10-3 and TRBJ1-1; D possibly corresponds to TRBD1 (5 bases). Germline V lookup: CDR1 ENHRY, CDR2 SYGVKD. The V and J ends lost 3 bases and 5 bases respectively, with 13 bases between them. The CDR3 spans 14 residues. CDR3 loop: CAISDARVWTEAFF. The CDR3 bases are TGTGCCATCAGTGATGCCAGGGTTTGGACTGAAGCTTTCTTT.

This chain joins TRBV19 and TRBJ1-5; possible D gene TRBD1, 5 bases. V dropped 3 bases and J dropped 0 bases, with 12 bases sitting between them. The germline V gene has CDR1 LNHDA and CDR2 SQIVND (reference sequence). The CDR3 loop spans 16 amino acids. The CDR3 reads CASSIITGNSNQPQHF. The CDR3 region has the DNA TGTGCCAGTAGTATCATCACAGGAAATAGCAATCAGCCCCAGCATTTT.

This chain connects TRBV7-2 to TRBJ2-7; 7 bases match TRBD2. Germline V lookup: CDR1 SGHTA, CDR2 FQGNSA. The length of the CDR3 is 15 residues. Trimming removed 0 bases from V and 0 bases from J; junction bases left unmatched: 2. CDR3 sequence (DNA): TGTGCCAGCAGCTTAGCGGGGGGGAGCTCCTACGAGCAGTACTTC. Translation: CASSLAGGSSYEQYF. Complete variable domain (other parts from reference TRBV7-2 and TRBJ2-7): GAGVSQSPSNKVTEKGKDVELRCDPISGHTALYWYRQSLGQGLEFLIYFQGNSAPDKSGLPSDRFSAERTGGSVSTLTIQRTQQEDSAVYLCASSLAGGSSYEQYFGPGTRLTVT.

V usage is TRBV7-2 and J usage is TRBJ2-7; D remains ambiguous. Germline assignment: CDR1 SGHTA and CDR2 FQGNSA. V was cut by 3 bases and J by 4 bases, with 4 bases left in between. This CDR3 is built from 11 residues. The CDR3 loop is CASSLTYEQYF. The DNA of the CDR3 is TGTGCCAGCAGCTTGACTTACGAGCAGTACTTC.

This clone was detected only a few times. The CDR3 coding sequence is TGTGCCAGCAGTCAGGTCCTAGCGGGGCCGTACCAAGAGACCCAGTACTTC. Amino acid sequence: CASSQVLAGPYQETQYF. The chain uses TRBV6-6 and TRBJ2-5; 9 bases are a match to TRBD2. The germline V gene has CDR1 MNHNY and CDR2 SVGAGI (reference sequence). The CDR3 runs 17 residues. V dropped 5 bases and J dropped 0; count of bases not matched to a gene: 10.

V is TRBV14 and J is TRBJ1-1, with D tentatively TRBD1 (5 bases). Trimming cost V 3 bases and J 0 bases, with 11 bases left between them. The CDR3 totals 15 residues. The V gene's germline CDR1 is SGHDN and CDR2 FVKESK. In DNA form, the CDR3 reads TGTGCCAGCAGCCAGACCGGGACTTTGAACACTGAAGCTTTCTTT. Residues: CASSQTGTLNTEAFF.

The V call is TRBV28, the J call TRBJ1-1; 7 positions match TRBD1. After removal of 5 bases from V and 1 base from J, the junction contained 7 bases not matched to a gene. The CDR3 runs 15 residues. Germline V lookup: CDR1 MDHEN, CDR2 SYDVKM. Here the CDR3 reads CASSETGWGNTEAFF. CDR3 DNA: TGTGCCAGCAGTGAGACAGGGTGGGGGAACACTGAAGCTTTCTTT.

The chain has TRBV12-3 or TRBV12-4 and TRBJ1-6; 7 bases map to TRBD1. V shed 6 bases and J 7 bases; nucleotides not matched to a gene: 3. The CDR3 covers 13 residues. The CDR3 coding sequence is TGTGCCAGCAGAATGGGACAGAATTCACCCCTCCACTTT. Amino acids: CASRMGQNSPLHF.

This clone occurred once. The V call is TRBV10-3, the J call TRBJ1-5; 7 bases are shared with TRBD1. Germline CDR1 and CDR2: ENHRY and SYGVKD. The CDR3 contains 14 residues. V shed 11 bases and J 0 bases; nucleotides not matched to a gene: 7. The CDR3 protein is CASWGQNSNQPQHF. For the CDR3, the DNA is TGTGCCTCCTGGGGACAGAATAGCAATCAGCCCCAGCATTTT.